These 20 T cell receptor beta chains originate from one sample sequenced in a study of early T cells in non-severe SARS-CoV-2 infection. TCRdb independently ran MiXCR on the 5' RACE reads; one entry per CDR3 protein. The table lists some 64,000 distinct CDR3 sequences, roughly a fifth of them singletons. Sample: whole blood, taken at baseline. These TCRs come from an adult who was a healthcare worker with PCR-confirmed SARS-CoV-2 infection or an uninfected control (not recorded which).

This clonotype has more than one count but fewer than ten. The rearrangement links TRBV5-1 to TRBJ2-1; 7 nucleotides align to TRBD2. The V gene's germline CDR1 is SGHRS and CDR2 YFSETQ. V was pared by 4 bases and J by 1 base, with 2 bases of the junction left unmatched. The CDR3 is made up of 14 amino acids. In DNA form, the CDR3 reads TGCGCCAGCAGCAGGGAGGGGTCCTACAATGAGCAGTTCTTC. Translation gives CASSREGSYNEQFF.

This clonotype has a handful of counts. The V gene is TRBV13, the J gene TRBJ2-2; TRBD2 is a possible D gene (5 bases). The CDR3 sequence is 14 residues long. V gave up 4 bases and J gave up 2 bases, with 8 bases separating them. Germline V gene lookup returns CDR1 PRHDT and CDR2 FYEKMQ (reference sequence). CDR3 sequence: CASSYGLNTGELFF. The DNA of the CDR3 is TGTGCCAGCAGCTACGGACTCAACACCGGGGAGCTGTTTTTT.

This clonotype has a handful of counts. CDR3 residues: CAISLEQGSVEKLFF. The DNA of the CDR3 is TGTGCCATCAGTTTGGAGCAGGGCTCGGTCGAAAAACTGTTTTTT. The chain combines TRBV10-3 with TRBJ1-4; D may be TRBD1 (5 bases). Per the germline V gene, CDR1 is ENHRY and CDR2 is SYGVKD. CDR3 length: 15 amino acids. V was clipped by 5 bases and J by 8 bases, with 18 bases between them.

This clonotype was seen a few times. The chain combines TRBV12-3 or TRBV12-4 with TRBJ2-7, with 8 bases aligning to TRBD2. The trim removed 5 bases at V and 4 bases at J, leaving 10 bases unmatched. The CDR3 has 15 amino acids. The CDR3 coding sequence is TGTGCCAGCAGTCCACCGCCGGGACTAGAATACGAGCAGTACTTC. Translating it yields CASSPPPGLEYEQYF.

The CDR3 coding sequence is TGTGCCAGCAGCTTACTTAGTGGGGGGATAGATGAAAAACTGTTTTTT. Encoded protein: CASSLLSGGIDEKLFF. The chain employs TRBV7-6 and TRBJ1-4; tentatively, D is TRBD1 (5 bases). With 2 bases removed from V and 6 bases from J, the gap between germline ends came to 16 bases. CDR1 and CDR2 (germline): SGHVS, FNYEAQ. There are 16 residues in the CDR3.

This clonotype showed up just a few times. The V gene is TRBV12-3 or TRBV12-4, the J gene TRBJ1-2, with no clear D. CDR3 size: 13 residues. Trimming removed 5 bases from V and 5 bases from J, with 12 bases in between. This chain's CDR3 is CASSSGVTYGYTF. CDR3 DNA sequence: TGTGCCAGCAGTAGTGGGGTAACGTATGGCTACACCTTC.

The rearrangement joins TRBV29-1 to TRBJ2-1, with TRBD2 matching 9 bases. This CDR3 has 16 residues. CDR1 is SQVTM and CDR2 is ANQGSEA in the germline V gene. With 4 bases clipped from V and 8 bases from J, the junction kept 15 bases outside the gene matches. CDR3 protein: CSVGAPSGGTFYEQFF. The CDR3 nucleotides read TGCAGCGTTGGGGCACCAAGCGGGGGGACTTTTTATGAGCAGTTCTTC.

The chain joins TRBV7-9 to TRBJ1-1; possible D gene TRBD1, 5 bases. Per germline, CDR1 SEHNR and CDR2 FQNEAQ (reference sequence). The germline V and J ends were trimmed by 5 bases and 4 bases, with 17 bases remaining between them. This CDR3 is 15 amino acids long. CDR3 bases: TGTGCCAGCAGCGGGACCCTCGGGCTAGGCACTGAAGCTTTCTTT. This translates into CASSGTLGLGTEAFF.

The CDR3 region is CASSLKGSYEQYF. The DNA for the CDR3 is TGTGCCAGCAGTTTAAAGGGGTCCTACGAGCAGTACTTC. The V call is TRBV27, the J call TRBJ2-7; weak D call: TRBD1 (5 bases). V dropped 2 bases and J dropped 1 base, with 6 bases sitting between them. The CDR3 has 13 amino acids. In germline, CDR1 is MNHEY, CDR2 SMNVEV (reference sequence).

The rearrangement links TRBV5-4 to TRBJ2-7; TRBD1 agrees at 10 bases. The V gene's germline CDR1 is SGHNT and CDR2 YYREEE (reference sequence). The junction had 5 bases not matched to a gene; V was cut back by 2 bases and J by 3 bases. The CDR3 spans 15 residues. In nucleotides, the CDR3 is TGTGCCAGCAGCTTCGGACAGGGGGTAGGCTACGAGCAGTACTTC. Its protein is CASSFGQGVGYEQYF.

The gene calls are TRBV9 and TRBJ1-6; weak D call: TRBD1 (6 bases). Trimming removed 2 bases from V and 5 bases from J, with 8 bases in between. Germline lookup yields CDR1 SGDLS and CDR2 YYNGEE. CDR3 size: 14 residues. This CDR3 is CASSVWTDNSPLHF. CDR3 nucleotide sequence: TGTGCCAGCAGCGTCTGGACAGATAATTCACCCCTCCACTTT.

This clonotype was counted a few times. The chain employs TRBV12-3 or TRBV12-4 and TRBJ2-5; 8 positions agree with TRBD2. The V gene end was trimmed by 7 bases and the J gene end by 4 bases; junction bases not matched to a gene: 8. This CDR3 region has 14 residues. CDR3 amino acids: CASTPSGGGETQYF. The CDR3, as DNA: TGTGCCAGCACCCCGAGCGGGGGCGGAGAGACCCAGTACTTC.

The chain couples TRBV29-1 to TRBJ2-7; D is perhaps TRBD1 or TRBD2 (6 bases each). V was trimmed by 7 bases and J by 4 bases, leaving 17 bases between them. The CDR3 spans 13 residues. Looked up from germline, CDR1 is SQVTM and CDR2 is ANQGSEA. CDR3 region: CSGGAGFGYEQYF. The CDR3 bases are TGCAGCGGGGGGGCAGGATTCGGGTACGAGCAGTACTTC.

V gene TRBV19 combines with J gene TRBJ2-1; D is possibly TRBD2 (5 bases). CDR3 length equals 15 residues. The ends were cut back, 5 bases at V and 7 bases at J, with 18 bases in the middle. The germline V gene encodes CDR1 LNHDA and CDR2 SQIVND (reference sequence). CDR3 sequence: CASSALGLRGNEQFF. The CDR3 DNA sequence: TGTGCCAGTAGTGCTCTAGGGTTGCGCGGGAATGAGCAGTTCTTC.

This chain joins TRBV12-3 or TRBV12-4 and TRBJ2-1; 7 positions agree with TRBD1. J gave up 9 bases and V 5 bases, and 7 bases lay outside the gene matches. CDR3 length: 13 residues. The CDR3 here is CASSTTGPGEQFF. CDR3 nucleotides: TGTGCCAGCAGTACGACAGGGCCGGGTGAGCAGTTCTTC.

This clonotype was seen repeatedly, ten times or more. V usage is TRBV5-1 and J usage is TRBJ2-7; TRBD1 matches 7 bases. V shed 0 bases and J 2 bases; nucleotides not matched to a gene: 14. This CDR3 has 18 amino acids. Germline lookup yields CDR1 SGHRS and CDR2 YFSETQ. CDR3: CASSLGGQLYRSTYEQYF. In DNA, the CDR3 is TGCGCCAGCAGCTTGGGGGGACAGCTGTACCGTTCAACCTACGAGCAGTACTTC.

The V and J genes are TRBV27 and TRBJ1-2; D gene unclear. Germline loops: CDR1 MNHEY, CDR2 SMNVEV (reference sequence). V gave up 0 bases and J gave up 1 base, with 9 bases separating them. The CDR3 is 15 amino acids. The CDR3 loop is CASSLSWGFNYGYTF. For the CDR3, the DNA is TGTGCCAGCAGTTTATCTTGGGGATTTAACTATGGCTACACCTTC.

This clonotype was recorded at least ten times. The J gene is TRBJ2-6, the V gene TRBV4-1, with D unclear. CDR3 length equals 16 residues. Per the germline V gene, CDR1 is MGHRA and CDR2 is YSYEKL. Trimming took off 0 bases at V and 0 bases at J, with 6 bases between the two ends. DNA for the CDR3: TGCGCCAGCAGCCAAGAGTGGCTCTCTGGGGCCAACGTCCTGACTTTC. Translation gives CASSQEWLSGANVLTF.

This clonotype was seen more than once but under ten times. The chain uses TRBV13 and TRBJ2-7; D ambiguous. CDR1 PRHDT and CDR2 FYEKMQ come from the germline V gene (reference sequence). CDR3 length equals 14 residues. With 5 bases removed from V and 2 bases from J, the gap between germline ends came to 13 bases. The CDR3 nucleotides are TGTGCCAGCAGCCTCCAAGGCAGCACCTACGAGCAGTACTTC. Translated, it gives CASSLQGSTYEQYF.

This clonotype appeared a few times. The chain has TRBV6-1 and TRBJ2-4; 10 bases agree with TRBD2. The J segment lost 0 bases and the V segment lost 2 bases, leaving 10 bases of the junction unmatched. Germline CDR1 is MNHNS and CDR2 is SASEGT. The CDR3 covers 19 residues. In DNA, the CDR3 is TGTGCCAGCAGTGAAATAAAGCGGGGGGGGCTATTAGCCAAAAACATTCAGTACTTC. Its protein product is CASSEIKRGGLLAKNIQYF.